This T cell receptor (beta chain) stems from a study of shared clonotypes between healthy human individuals. Background on the study: In total, the donors were two women and a few men aged 18 to 49.

Trimming removed 4 bases from V and 3 bases from J; junction bases left unmatched: 9. The CDR3 length is 15 residues. Germline-derived CDR1 and CDR2 are SGHAT and FQNNGV. In this sample, this clone turned up once. The antigen remains unidentified. At deep level, the assay was performed. Method: immunoSEQ multiplex PCR; TCRdb's copy keeps in-frame clones and lacks some. The data hold a few million clones, with more than 90% observed a single time. Study observations and caveats: For naive CD4 cells, roughly 4.8% of clonotypes were shared across a handful of donors. Clonotype sharing among donors was thought likely to change with sequencing depth.

The sample consisted of naive CD4+ T cells sorted from blood. Stated subset: CD45RA+ positively selected. This chain links TRBV11-2 with TRBJ2-7; 7 bases agree with TRBD1. This TCR was sampled from a man in his late teens or twenties in good health. DNA for the CDR3: TGTGCCAGCAGCTCTCCTGACAGGGCCGACTACGAGCAGTACTTC. Its translation is CASSSPDRADYEQYF.